A single sample is the source of the 27 T cell receptor beta chains below, sequenced in a study of cytomegalovirus exposure and HLA in healthy donors. With 60 Vbeta and 13 Jbeta primers, the PCR was carried out. Some clones are missing from TCRdb's copy, which holds only in-frame ones; the method was immunoSEQ multiplex PCR. The repertoire consists of about 200,000 clones, with approximately 80% occurring once and the leading ten covering just under 3%. Material: PBMCs. The receptors originated from a woman in her 30s in good health and CMV-seronegative.

This chain joins TRBV6-5 and TRBJ1-2; the match to TRBD1 covers 9 bases. In germline, CDR1 is MNHEY, CDR2 SVGAGI. Losses at the gene ends were 0 bases for V and 4 bases for J; bases not matched to a gene: 3. The CDR3 is 15 amino acids. The CDR3 coding sequence is TGTGCCAGCAGTTACTCGACAGGGGGGGGCTATGGCTACACCTTC. Protein: CASSYSTGGGYGYTF.

The V gene is TRBV5-1, the J gene TRBJ1-2; 7 bases agree with TRBD1. Trimming at V came to 0 bases and at J to 7 bases, leaving 3 bases not matched to a gene. CDR1 and CDR2 from the germline V gene are SGHRS and YFSETQ. The CDR3 loop spans 13 amino acids. CDR3 protein: CASSLARGFGYTF. As DNA, the CDR3 is TGCGCCAGCAGCTTGGCCAGGGGGTTTGGCTACACCTTC.

The V gene is TRBV15, the J gene TRBJ2-5, with 10 bases lining up with TRBD2. The J call may be in error: the DNA end matches TRBJ2-7 better. CDR1 and CDR2 (germline): LNHNV, YYDKDF (reference sequence). The length of the CDR3 is 16 residues. The CDR3 bases are TGTGCCACCAGCAGAGTCAGCGGGAGGGCCTCCTACGAGCAGTACTTC. Translation gives CATSRVSGRASYEQYF.

J is TRBJ1-2 and V is TRBV10-3; TRBD1 aligns across 7 bases. Germline loops: CDR1 ENHRY, CDR2 SYGVKD. With 5 bases clipped from V and 8 bases from J, the junction kept 2 bases outside the gene matches. The length of the CDR3 is 11 residues. CDR3 DNA: TGTGCCATCAGTCGGACAGGCGGCTACACCTTC. As protein: CAISRTGGYTF.

The rearrangement uses TRBV9 and TRBJ2-3, with 7 positions matching TRBD1. V shed 2 bases and J 4 bases; nucleotides not matched to a gene: 10. CDR1 SGDLS and CDR2 YYNGEE come from the germline V gene. This CDR3 spans 16 amino acids. This CDR3 reads CASSVGQPRLPDTQYF. The CDR3 DNA follows: TGTGCCAGCAGCGTGGGACAGCCAAGACTCCCAGATACGCAGTATTTT. Full variable domain (outside the CDR3, taken from reference TRBV9 and TRBJ2-3): DSGVTQTPKHLITATGQRVTLRCSPRSGDLSVYWYQQSLDQGLQFLIQYYNGEERAKGNILERFSAQQFPDLHSELNLSSLELGDSALYFCASSVGQPRLPDTQYFGPGTRLTVL.

Turning to this clone: At one boundary the junction diverges from the germline segment, which might be a read error. The rearrangement links TRBV4-2 to TRBJ1-1, with D unclear. CDR1 and CDR2 (germline): LGHNA, YNFKEQ. CDR3 length: 13 amino acids. This CDR3 is CASSPESAGLALF. CDR3 nucleotide sequence: TGTGCCAGCAGCCCGGAAAGCGCCGGACTCGCTCTATTT.

The V and J genes are TRBV7-3 and TRBJ2-7; D is possibly TRBD2 (5 bases). With 3 bases removed from V and 6 bases from J, the gap between germline ends came to 12 bases. Per germline, CDR1 SGHTA and CDR2 FQGTGA. This CDR3 spans 13 amino acids. Here the CDR3 reads CASSLHGSGEQYF. CDR3 nucleotide sequence: TGTGCCAGCAGCTTGCACGGCAGCGGCGAGCAGTACTTC.

The genes are TRBV6-5 and TRBJ2-7; D perhaps matches TRBD1 (5 bases). The CDR3 has 15 residues. CDR1 is MNHEY, CDR2 SVGAGI, per germline. Trimming took 0 bases from V and 2 from J, leaving 11 bases between them. CDR3 sequence reads: CASSYSRGFTYEQYF. The CDR3 bases are TGTGCCAGCAGTTACTCTAGGGGATTTACCTACGAGCAGTACTTC.

The CDR3 is CASSLGQGGNSPLHF. The CDR3, as DNA: TGTGCCAGCAGCTTAGGGCAGGGTGGGAATTCACCCCTCCACTTT. This sequence joins TRBV7-2 and TRBJ1-6; maybe TRBD1 (5 bases). V was cut by 1 base and J by 7 bases, with 11 bases left in between. Germline CDR1 and CDR2: SGHTA and FQGNSA. This CDR3 contains 15 residues.

A note on this clone: The germline gene is not matched at one end of the junction; a read error may be the cause. The genes are TRBV7-9 and TRBJ1-5, with D maybe TRBD1 (5 bases). Germline V gives CDR1 SEHNR, CDR2 FQNEAQ (reference sequence). The CDR3 runs 12 residues. CDR3 sequence reads: CSSSPTDQPQHF. For the CDR3, the DNA is TGTTCCAGCAGCCCGACAGATCAGCCCCAGCATTTT.

V and J are TRBV28 and TRBJ2-7; TRBD1 is a possible D gene (6 bases). This CDR3 spans 13 amino acids. Deletions cut 7 bases from V and 8 bases from J, with 18 bases between. In germline, CDR1 is MDHEN, CDR2 SYDVKM. The CDR3, as DNA: TGTGCCAGCACCCTACTCCACAGGGATCAGCAGTACTTC. Amino acid sequence: CASTLLHRDQQYF.

J is TRBJ1-5 and V is TRBV28, with unresolved D. Germline CDR1 is MDHEN and CDR2 is SYDVKM. The germline V and J ends were trimmed by 5 bases and 4 bases, with 18 bases remaining between them. The CDR3 is made up of 16 amino acids. CDR3 DNA: TGTGCCAGCAGTCGGGCAGCGGCCATAGGGAATCAGCCCCAGCATTTT. It codes for CASSRAAAIGNQPQHF. The variable domain in full, completed from reference TRBV28 and TRBJ1-5, reads DVKVTQSSRYLVKRTGEKVFLECVQDMDHENMFWYRQDPGLGLRLIYFSYDVKMKEKGDIPEGYSVSREKKERFSLILESASTNQTSMYLCASSRAAAIGNQPQHFGDGTRLSIL.

This chain uses TRBV6-5 with TRBJ1-4; 8 bases line up with TRBD1. Germline V gives CDR1 MNHEY, CDR2 SVGAGI. This CDR3 has 12 residues. V shed 6 bases, J shed 7 bases, and the junction held 1 base outside the gene matches. CDR3 sequence reads: CASRDRAEKLFF. The CDR3 DNA reads as TGTGCCAGCAGGGACAGGGCTGAAAAACTGTTTTTT.

This CDR3 is CASSADRNTEAFF. CDR3 bases: TGTGCCAGCAGCGCGGACAGGAACACTGAAGCTTTCTTT. The V call is TRBV7-9, the J call TRBJ1-1; D is perhaps TRBD1 (6 bases). Germline lookup yields CDR1 SEHNR and CDR2 FQNEAQ (reference sequence). CDR3 size: 13 residues. V gave up 5 bases and J gave up 1 base, with 8 bases separating them.

The V call is TRBV5-1, the J call TRBJ2-7; 12 bases are a match to TRBD1. Unmatched junction bases numbered 13, after V lost 4 bases and J lost 5 bases. Per the germline V gene, CDR1 is SGHRS and CDR2 is YFSETQ. The CDR3 length is 17 residues. This CDR3 is CASSPGTGGFIKNEQYF. In DNA, the CDR3 is TGCGCCAGCAGCCCGGGGACAGGGGGCTTTATCAAAAACGAGCAGTACTTC.

V usage is TRBV27 and J usage is TRBJ2-1, with 7 bases fitting TRBD2. Trimming took 4 bases from V and 2 from J; bases not matched to a gene: 5. Per germline, CDR1 MNHEY and CDR2 SMNVEV (reference sequence). The CDR3 extends over 15 amino acids. For the CDR3, the DNA is TGTGCCAGCAGTTGGGCTAGCGGAACCTACAATGAGCAGTTCTTC. The encoded protein is CASSWASGTYNEQFF.

The chain is built from TRBV18 and TRBJ1-1; D is undetermined. Germline V gene lookup returns CDR1 KGHSH and CDR2 LQKENI. V gave up 0 bases and J gave up 4 bases, with 9 bases separating them. This CDR3 comprises 14 residues. CDR3 region: CASSPPRRGTEAFF. The CDR3 bases are TGTGCCAGCTCACCACCGCGGCGGGGCACTGAAGCTTTCTTT.

J is TRBJ2-7 and V is TRBV7-2; a possible D gene is TRBD2 (6 bases). Germline loops: CDR1 SGHTA, CDR2 FQGNSA. This CDR3 is 14 amino acids long. V lost 9 bases and J 5 bases, leaving 20 bases between the germline ends. The DNA of the CDR3 is TGTGCCAGTACGGTCCCGGGAGCCCGGCACGAGCAGTACTTC. Encoded protein: CASTVPGARHEQYF.

V gene TRBV19 combines with J gene TRBJ2-7; maybe TRBD1 (6 bases). CDR3 size: 14 residues. V was cut by 8 bases and J by 4 bases, with 18 bases left in between. The germline CDR1 and CDR2 sequences are LNHDA and SQIVND (reference sequence). The CDR3 coding sequence is TGTGCCAGTGCGTCATTTGACAGGAGTTACGAGCAGTACTTC. This gives the protein CASASFDRSYEQYF.

This clone was seen more than once but under ten times. The chain is built from TRBV18 and TRBJ2-1; TRBD2 aligns across 8 bases. V shed 6 bases and J 12 bases; nucleotides not matched to a gene: 16. CDR1 is KGHSH, CDR2 LQKENI, per germline. The length of the CDR3 is 15 residues. The CDR3 loop is CASSFSGASLQWQFF. The CDR3 coding sequence is TGTGCCAGCTCGTTTAGCGGGGCCTCCCTACAATGGCAGTTCTTC. The whole variable domain, filled in from reference TRBV18 and TRBJ2-1, reads NAGVMQNPRHLVRRRGQEARLRCSPMKGHSHVYWYRQLPEEGLKFMVYLQKENIIDESGMPKERFSAEFPKEGPSILRIQQVVRGDSAAYFCASSFSGASLQWQFFGPGTRLTVL.

This rearrangement joins TRBV15 to TRBJ1-2, with 7 bases identical to TRBD1. The CDR3 spans 15 residues. The trim removed 0 bases at V and 4 bases at J, leaving 5 bases unmatched. Germline CDR1 LNHNV, CDR2 YYDKDF (reference sequence). The CDR3 loop reads CATSRDPGGIYGYTF. Here the CDR3 DNA reads TGTGCCACCAGCAGAGACCCAGGGGGTATCTATGGCTACACCTTC.

This chain uses TRBV7-2 with TRBJ1-2, with D uncertain. Germline assignment: CDR1 SGHTA and CDR2 FQGNSA. Trimming left V 1 base short and J 2 bases short, with 8 bases between. The CDR3 has 14 residues. CDR3 nucleotide sequence: TGTGCCAGCAGCTTAGTACGGGGAAACTATGGCTACACCTTC. Its translation is CASSLVRGNYGYTF.

As regards this clone: The junction differs from germline at one of its ends, possibly a read error. The V call is TRBV6-1, the J call TRBJ1-6, with D perhaps matching TRBD1 (6 bases). This CDR3 is built from 14 residues. CDR1 and CDR2 (germline): MNHNS, SASEGT. The CDR3, as DNA: TGTGCCAGCACCGGACAGCTCTATAGTTCACCCCTCCACTTT. Protein: CASTGQLYSSPLHF.

CDR3 DNA sequence: TGCGCCAGCAGTGAGGCAGGGGACTCTGGAAACACCATATATTTT. Residues: CASSEAGDSGNTIYF. The chain recombines TRBV10-1 with TRBJ1-3; weak D call: TRBD1 (6 bases). This CDR3 has 15 residues. V lost 2 bases and J 0 bases, leaving 8 bases between the germline ends. Germline V CDR1 and CDR2: WNHNN, SYGVQD (reference sequence).

This chain joins TRBV30 and TRBJ2-5; D is uncertain. Germline V lookup: CDR1 GTSNPN, CDR2 SVGIG (reference sequence). CDR3 length equals 15 residues. V lost 0 bases, J lost 5 bases, and 16 bases lay in between. CDR3 amino acids: CAWSVVIGRFETQYF. The DNA for the CDR3 is TGTGCCTGGAGTGTAGTTATCGGCAGGTTTGAGACCCAGTACTTC.

The rearrangement joins TRBV30 to TRBJ1-2; tentatively, D is TRBD1 (5 bases). CDR3 length: 13 residues. Deletions cut 2 bases from V and 0 bases from J, with 7 bases between. Germline loops: CDR1 GTSNPN, CDR2 SVGIG (reference sequence). The CDR3 is CAWSPTANYGYTF. The CDR3 bases are TGTGCCTGGAGTCCGACAGCTAACTATGGCTACACCTTC.

The genes are TRBV19 and TRBJ2-7, with D possibly TRBD1 on 8 matching bases. The V gene's germline CDR1 is LNHDA and CDR2 SQIVND (reference sequence). Trimming removed 5 bases from V and 3 bases from J, with 14 bases in between. This CDR3 contains 14 residues. In DNA form, the CDR3 reads TGTGCCAGTAGTTTCAACAGGGGGGGCTACGAGCAGTACTTC. It specifies CASSFNRGGYEQYF.